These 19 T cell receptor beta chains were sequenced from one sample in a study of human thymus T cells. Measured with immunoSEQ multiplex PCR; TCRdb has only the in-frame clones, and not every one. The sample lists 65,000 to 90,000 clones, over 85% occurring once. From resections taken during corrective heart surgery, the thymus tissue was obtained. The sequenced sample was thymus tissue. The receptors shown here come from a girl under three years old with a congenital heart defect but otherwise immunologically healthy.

The CDR3 bases are TGTGCCACCAGCAGAGATCTAGGCAGCTCTAACTATGGCTACACCTTC. Translation: CATSRDLGSSNYGYTF. V gene TRBV15 combines with J gene TRBJ1-2; no firm D call. Germline CDR1 and CDR2: LNHNV and YYDKDF (reference sequence). Trimming removed 0 bases from V and 0 bases from J, with 11 bases in between. CDR3 length: 16 residues.

CDR3 nucleotides: TGTGCCAGCTCACCGGGACTAGCGGCCTCGGATACGCAGTATTTT. Residues: CASSPGLAASDTQYF. This chain links TRBV18 with TRBJ2-3, with 11 bases identical to TRBD2. V was clipped by 3 bases and J by 6 bases; unmatched bases: 5. The CDR3 has 15 residues. The germline V gene has CDR1 KGHSH and CDR2 LQKENI.

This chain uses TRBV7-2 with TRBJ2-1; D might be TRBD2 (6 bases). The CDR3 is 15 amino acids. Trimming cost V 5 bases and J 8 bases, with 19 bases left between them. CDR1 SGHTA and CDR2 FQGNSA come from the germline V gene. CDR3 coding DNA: TGTGCCAGCAGCCCCCCCGGAGGGCCTGGGCATGAGCAGTTCTTC. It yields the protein CASSPPGGPGHEQFF. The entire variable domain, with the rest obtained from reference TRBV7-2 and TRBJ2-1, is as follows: GAGVSQSPSNKVTEKGKDVELRCDPISGHTALYWYRQSLGQGLEFLIYFQGNSAPDKSGLPSDRFSAERTGGSVSTLTIQRTQQEDSAVYLCASSPPGGPGHEQFFGPGTRLTVL.

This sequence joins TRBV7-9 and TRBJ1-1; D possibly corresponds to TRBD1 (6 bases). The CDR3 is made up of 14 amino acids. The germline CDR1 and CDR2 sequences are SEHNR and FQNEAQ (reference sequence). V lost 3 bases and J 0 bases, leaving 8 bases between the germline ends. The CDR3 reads CASSFGGLNTEAFF. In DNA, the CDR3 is TGTGCCAGCAGCTTTGGGGGCCTGAACACTGAAGCTTTCTTT.

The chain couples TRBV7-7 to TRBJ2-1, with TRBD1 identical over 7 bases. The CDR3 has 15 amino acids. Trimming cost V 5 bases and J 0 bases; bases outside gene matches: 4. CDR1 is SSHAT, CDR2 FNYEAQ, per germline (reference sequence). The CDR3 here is CASSADRDSYNEQFF. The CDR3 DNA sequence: TGTGCCAGCAGCGCCGACAGGGACTCCTACAATGAGCAGTTCTTC.

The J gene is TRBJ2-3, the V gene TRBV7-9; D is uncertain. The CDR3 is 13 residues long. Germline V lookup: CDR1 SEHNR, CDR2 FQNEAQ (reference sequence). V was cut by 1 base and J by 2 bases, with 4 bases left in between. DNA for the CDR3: TGTGCCAGCAGCTTAGGTTCCACAGATACGCAGTATTTT. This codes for CASSLGSTDTQYF.

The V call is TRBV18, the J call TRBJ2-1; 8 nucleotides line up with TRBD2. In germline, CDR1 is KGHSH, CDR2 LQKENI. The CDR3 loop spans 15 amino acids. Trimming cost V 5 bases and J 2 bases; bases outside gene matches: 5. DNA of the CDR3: TGTGCCAGCTCAACGGGACTAGGAACCTACAATGAGCAGTTCTTC. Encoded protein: CASSTGLGTYNEQFF.

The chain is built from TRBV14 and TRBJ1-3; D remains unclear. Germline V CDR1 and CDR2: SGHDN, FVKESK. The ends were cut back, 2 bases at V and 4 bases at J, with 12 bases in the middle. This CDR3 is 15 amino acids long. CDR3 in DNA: TGTGCCAGCAGCCAATACCTCACCCAGGGAAACACCATATATTTT. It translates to CASSQYLTQGNTIYF. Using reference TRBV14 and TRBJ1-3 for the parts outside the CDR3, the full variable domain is EAGVTQFPSHSVIEKGQTVTLRCDPISGHDNLYWYRRVMGKEIKFLLHFVKESKQDESGMPNNRFLAERTGGTYSTLKVQPAELEDSGVYFCASSQYLTQGNTIYFGEGSWLTVV.

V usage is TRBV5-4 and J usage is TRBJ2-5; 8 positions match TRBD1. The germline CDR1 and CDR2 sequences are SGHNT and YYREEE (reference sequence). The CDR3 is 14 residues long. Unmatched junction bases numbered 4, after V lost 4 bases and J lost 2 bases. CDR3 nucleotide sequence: TGTGCCAGCAGCGGAGGGACAGGACAAGAGACCCAGTACTTC. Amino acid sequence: CASSGGTGQETQYF.

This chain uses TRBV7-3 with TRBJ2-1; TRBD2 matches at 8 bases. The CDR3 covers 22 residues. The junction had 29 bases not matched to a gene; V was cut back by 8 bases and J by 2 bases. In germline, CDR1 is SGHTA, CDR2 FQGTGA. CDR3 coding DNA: TGTGCCAGCGCCATGGGGGATATAGGGACTAGAGAGGCCAATAGGACCTACAATGAGCAGTTCTTC. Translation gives CASAMGDIGTREANRTYNEQFF.

CDR3 region: CASSLQGAGGMNTEAFF. CDR3 DNA sequence: TGTGCCAGCAGTTTACAGGGTGCCGGCGGCATGAACACTGAAGCTTTCTTT. The chain couples TRBV28 to TRBJ1-1, with TRBD1 as a possible D gene (5 bases). Trimming stripped 2 bases from V and 0 bases from J, with 16 bases between. Looked up from germline, CDR1 is MDHEN and CDR2 is SYDVKM. This CDR3 comprises 17 residues.

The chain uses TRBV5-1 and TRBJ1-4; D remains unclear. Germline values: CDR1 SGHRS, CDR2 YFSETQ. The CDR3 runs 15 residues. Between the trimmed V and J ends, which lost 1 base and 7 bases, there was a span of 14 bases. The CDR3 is CASSLFGRIGEKLFF. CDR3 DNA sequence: TGCGCCAGCAGCTTGTTCGGCAGGATCGGTGAAAAACTGTTTTTT.

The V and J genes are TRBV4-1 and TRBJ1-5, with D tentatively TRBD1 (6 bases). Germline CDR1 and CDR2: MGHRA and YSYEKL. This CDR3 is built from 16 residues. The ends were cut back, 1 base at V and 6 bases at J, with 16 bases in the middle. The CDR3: CASSQGKGGVLQPQHF. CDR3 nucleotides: TGCGCCAGCAGCCAAGGTAAAGGGGGGGTTCTTCAGCCCCAGCATTTT.

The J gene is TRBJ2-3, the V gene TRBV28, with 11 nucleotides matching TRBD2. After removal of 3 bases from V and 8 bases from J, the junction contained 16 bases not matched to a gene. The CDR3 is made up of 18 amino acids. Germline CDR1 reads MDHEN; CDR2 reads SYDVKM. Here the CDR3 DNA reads TGTGCCAGCAGTTTCCCCCTGGGTAGCGGGAGGGCCTCTACTACGCAGTATTTT. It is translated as CASSFPLGSGRASTTQYF.

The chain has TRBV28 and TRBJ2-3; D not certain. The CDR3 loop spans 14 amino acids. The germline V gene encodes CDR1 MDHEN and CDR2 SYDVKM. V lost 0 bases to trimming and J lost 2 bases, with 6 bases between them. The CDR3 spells CASSLCPNTDTQYF. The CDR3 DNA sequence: TGTGCCAGCAGTTTATGCCCTAACACAGATACGCAGTATTTT.

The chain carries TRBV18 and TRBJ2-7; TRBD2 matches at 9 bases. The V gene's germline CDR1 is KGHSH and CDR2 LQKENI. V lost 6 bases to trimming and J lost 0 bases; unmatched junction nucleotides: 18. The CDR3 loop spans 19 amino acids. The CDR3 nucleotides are TGTGCCAGCTCCCTGCCGGGGGATATCGGTAGCGGGAGCTCCTACGAGCAGTACTTC. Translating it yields CASSLPGDIGSGSSYEQYF.

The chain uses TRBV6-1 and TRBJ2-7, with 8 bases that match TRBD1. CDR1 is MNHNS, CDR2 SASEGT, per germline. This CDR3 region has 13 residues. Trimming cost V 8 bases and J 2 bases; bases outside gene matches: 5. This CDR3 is CASPGTGPYEQYF. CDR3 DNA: TGTGCCAGCCCTGGGACAGGCCCCTACGAGCAGTACTTC.

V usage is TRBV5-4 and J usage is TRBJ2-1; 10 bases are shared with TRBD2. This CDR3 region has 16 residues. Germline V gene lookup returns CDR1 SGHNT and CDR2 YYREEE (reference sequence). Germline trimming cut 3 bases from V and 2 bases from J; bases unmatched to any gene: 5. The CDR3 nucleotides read TGTGCCAGCAGCTCCTATGGACTAGCGGCCTACAATGAGCAGTTCTTC. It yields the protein CASSSYGLAAYNEQFF.

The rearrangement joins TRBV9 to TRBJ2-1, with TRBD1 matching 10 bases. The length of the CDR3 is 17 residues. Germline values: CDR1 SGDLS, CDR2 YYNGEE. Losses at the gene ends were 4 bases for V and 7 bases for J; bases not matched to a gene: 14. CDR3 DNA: TGTGCCAGCAGCCCTCCGTCCGGGACAGGGGTTTGGAATGAGCAGTTCTTC. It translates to CASSPPSGTGVWNEQFF.